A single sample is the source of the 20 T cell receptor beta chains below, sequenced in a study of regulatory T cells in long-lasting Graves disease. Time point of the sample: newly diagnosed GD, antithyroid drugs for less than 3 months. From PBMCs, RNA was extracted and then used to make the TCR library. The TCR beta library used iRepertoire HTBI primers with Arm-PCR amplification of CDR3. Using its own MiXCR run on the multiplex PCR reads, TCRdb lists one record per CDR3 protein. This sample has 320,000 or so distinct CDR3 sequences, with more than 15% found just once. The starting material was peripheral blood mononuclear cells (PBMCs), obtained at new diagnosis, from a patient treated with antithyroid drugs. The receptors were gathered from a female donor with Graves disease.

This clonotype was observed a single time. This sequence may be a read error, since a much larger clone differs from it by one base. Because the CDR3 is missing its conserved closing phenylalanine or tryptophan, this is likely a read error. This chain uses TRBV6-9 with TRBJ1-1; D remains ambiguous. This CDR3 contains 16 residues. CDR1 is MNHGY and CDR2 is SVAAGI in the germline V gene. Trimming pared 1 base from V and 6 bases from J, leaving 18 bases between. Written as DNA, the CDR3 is TGTGCCAGCAGTTATTATCTCCGGACGCTTGGGGCTGAAGCTTTCCTT. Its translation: CASSYYLRTLGAEAFL.

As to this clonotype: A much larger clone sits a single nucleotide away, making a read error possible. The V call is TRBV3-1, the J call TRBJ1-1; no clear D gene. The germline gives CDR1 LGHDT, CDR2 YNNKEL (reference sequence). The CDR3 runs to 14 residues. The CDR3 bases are TGTGTCAGCAGCCTATCGTACGGGAACACTGAAGCTTTCTTT. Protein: CVSSLSYGNTEAFF.

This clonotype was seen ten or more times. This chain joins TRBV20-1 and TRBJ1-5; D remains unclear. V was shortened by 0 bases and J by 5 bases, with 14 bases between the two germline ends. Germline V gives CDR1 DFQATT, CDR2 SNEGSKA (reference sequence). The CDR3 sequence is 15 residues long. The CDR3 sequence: CSARDGSLLDQPQHF. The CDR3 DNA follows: TGCAGTGCTAGAGACGGGAGCCTCTTGGATCAGCCCCAGCATTTT.

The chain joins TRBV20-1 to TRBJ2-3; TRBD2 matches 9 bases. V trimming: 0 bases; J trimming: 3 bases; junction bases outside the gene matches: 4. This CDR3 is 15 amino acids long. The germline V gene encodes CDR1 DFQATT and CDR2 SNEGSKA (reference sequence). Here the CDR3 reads CSARDVAGGTDTQYF. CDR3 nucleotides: TGCAGTGCTAGAGATGTGGCGGGAGGGACAGATACGCAGTATTTT.

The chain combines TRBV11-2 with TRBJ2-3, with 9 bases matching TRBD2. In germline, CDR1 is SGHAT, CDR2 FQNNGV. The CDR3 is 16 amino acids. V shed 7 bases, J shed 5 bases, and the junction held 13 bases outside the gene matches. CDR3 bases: TGTGCCAGCATTTCTTTAGCGGGAGTGCGCGTAGATACGCAGTATTTT. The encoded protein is CASISLAGVRVDTQYF.

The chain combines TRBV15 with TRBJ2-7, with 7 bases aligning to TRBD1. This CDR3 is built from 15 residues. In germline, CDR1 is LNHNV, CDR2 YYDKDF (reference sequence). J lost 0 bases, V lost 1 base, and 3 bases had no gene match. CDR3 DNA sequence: TGTGCCACCAGCAGAGCGACAGGGAACTCCTACGAGCAGTACTTC. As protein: CATSRATGNSYEQYF.

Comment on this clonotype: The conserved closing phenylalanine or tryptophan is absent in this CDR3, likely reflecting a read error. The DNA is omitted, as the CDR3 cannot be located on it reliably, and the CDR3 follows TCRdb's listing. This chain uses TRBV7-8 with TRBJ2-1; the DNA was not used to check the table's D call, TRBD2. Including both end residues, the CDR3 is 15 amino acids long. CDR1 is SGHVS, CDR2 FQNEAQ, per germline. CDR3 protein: CASSWGEGREGLSSI.

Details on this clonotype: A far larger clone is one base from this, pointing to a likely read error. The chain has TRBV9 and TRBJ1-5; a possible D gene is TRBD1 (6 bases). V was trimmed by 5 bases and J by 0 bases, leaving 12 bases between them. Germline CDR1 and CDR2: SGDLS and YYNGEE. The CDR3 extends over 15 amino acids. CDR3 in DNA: TGTGCCAGCAGGAGAACAGGGAATAGCAATCAGCCCCAGCATTTT. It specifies CASRRTGNSNQPQHF. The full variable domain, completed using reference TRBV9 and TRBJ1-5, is DSGVTQTPKHLITATGQRVTLRCSPRSGDLSVYWYQQSLDQGLQFLIQYYNGEERAKGNILERFSAQQFPDLHSELNLSSLELGDSALYFCASRRTGNSNQPQHFGDGTRLSIL.

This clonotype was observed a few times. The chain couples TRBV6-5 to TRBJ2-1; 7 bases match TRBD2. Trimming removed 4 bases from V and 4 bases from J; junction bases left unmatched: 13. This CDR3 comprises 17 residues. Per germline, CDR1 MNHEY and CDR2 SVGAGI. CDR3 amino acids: CASSWPTGTNFYNEQFF. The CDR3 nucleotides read TGTGCCAGCAGTTGGCCTACCGGGACTAACTTTTACAATGAGCAGTTCTTC.

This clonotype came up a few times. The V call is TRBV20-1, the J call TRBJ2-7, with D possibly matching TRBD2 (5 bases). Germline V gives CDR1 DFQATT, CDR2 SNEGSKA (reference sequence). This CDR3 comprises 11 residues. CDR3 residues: CRATPGYEQYF. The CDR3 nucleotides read TGCAGGGCAACTCCGGGGTACGAGCAGTACTTC.

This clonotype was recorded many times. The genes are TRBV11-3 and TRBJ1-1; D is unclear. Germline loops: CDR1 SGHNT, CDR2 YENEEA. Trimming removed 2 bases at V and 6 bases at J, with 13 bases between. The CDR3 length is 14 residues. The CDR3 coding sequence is TGTGCCAGCAGCTTACCCTACGATGGCTCTGAAGCTTTCTTT. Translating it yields CASSLPYDGSEAFF.

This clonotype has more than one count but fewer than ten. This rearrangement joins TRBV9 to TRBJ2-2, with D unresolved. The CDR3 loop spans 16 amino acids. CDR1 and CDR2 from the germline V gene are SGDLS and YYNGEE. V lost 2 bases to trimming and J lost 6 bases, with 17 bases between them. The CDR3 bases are TGTGCCAGCAGCGTTGTTAGTCCCCCGGTGGCCGGGGAGCTGTTTTTT. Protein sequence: CASSVVSPPVAGELFF. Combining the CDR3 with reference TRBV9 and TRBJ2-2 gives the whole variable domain DSGVTQTPKHLITATGQRVTLRCSPRSGDLSVYWYQQSLDQGLQFLIQYYNGEERAKGNILERFSAQQFPDLHSELNLSSLELGDSALYFCASSVVSPPVAGELFFGEGSRLTVL.

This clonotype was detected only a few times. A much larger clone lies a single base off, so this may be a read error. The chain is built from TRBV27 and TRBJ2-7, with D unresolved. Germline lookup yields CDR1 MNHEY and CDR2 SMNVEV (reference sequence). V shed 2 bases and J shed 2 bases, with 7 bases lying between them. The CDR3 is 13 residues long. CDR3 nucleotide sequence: TGTGCCAGCAGTTTAAACCCCCCCTACGAGCAGTACTTC. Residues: CASSLNPPYEQYF.

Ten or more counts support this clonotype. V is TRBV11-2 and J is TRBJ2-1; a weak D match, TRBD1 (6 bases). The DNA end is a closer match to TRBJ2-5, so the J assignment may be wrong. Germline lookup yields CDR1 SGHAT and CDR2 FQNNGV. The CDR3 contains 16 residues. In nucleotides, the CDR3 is TGTGCCAGCAGCGTGTTCGTCAGGGGATTGGGTGAGACCCAGTACTTC. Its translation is CASSVFVRGLGETQYF.

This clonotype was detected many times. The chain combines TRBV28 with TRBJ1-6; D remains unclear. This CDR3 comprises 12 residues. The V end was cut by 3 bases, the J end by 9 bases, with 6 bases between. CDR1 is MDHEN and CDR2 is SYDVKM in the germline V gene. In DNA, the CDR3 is TGTGCCAGCAGTTTCGGACTTTCACCCCTCCACTTT. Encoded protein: CASSFGLSPLHF. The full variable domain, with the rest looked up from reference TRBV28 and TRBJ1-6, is DVKVTQSSRYLVKRTGEKVFLECVQDMDHENMFWYRQDPGLGLRLIYFSYDVKMKEKGDIPEGYSVSREKKERFSLILESASTNQTSMYLCASSFGLSPLHFGNGTRLTVT.

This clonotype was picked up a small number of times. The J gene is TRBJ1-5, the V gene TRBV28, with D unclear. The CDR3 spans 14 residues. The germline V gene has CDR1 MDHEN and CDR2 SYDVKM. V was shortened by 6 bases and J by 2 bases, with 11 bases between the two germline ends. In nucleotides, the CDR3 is TGTGCCAGCAGCTTGACGGATCGCAATCAGCCCCAGCATTTT. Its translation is CASSLTDRNQPQHF.

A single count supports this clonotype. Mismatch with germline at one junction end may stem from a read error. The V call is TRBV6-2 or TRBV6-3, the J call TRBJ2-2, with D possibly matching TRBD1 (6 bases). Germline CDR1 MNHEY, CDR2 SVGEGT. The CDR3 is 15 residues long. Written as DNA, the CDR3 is TGTGCCAGCATCCCGGGTACAGGGATCACCGGGGAGCCGTTTTTT. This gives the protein CASIPGTGITGEPFF.

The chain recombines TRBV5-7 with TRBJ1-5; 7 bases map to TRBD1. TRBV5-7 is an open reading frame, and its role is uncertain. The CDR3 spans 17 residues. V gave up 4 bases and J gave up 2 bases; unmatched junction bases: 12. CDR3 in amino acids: CASSPGRDRGGNQPQHF. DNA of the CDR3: TGTGCCAGCAGCCCCGGCCGGGACAGAGGGGGCAATCAGCCCCAGCATTTT.

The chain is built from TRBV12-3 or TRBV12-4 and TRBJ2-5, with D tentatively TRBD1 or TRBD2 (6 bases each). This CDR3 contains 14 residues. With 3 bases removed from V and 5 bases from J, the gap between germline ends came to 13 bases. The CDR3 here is CASSLWGAGETQYF. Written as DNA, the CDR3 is TGTGCCAGCAGTTTGTGGGGGGCAGGGGAGACCCAGTACTTC.

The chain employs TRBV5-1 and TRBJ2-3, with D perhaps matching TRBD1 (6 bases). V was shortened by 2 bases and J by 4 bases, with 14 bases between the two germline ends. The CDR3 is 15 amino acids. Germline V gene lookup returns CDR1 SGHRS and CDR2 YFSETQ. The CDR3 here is CASSLGDTPADTQYF. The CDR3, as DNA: TGCGCCAGCAGCTTAGGGGACACCCCCGCAGATACGCAGTATTTT.